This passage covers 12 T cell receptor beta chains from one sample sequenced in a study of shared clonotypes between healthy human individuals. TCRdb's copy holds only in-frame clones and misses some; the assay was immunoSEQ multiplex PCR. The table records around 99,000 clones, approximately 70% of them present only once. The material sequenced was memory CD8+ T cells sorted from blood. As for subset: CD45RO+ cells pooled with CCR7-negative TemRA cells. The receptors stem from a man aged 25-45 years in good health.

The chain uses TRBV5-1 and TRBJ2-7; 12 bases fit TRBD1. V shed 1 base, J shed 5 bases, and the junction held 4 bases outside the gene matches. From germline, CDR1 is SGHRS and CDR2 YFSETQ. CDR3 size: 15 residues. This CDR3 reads CASSLIGTGGDEQYF. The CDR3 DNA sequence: TGCGCCAGCAGCTTGATTGGGACAGGGGGCGACGAGCAGTACTTC.

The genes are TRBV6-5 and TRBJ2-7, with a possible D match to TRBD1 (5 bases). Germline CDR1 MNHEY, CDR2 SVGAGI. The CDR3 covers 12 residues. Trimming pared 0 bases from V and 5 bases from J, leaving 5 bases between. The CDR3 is CASSYSTDEQYF. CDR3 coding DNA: TGTGCCAGCAGTTACTCGACAGACGAGCAGTACTTC.

The CDR3 bases are TGTGCCAGCAGTCTCACCGGATTCGGCTCCTACAATGAGCAGTTCTTC. Protein: CASSLTGFGSYNEQFF. The chain is built from TRBV28 and TRBJ2-1; no clear D. Trimming took 5 bases from V and 0 from J, leaving 14 bases between them. From germline, CDR1 is MDHEN and CDR2 SYDVKM. The CDR3 contains 16 residues.

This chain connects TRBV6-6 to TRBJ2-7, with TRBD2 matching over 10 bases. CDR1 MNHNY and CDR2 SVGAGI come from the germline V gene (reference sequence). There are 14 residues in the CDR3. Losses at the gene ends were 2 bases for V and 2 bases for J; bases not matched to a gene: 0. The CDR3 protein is CASSYGTSAYEQYF. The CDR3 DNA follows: TGTGCCAGCAGTTACGGGACTAGCGCCTACGAGCAGTACTTC.

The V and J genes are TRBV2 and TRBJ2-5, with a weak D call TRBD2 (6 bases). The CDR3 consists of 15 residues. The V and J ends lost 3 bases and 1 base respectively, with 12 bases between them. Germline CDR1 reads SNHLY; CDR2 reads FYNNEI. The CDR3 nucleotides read TGTGCCAGCAGTGAGGAGGGACTGGTCCAAGAGACCCAGTACTTC. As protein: CASSEEGLVQETQYF.

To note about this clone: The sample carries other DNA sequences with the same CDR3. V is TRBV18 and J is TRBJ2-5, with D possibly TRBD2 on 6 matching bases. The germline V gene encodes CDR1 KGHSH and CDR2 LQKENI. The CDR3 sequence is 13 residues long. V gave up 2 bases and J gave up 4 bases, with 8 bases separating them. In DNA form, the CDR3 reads TGTGCCAGCTCACCAGTCGGGGGAGAGACCCAGTACTTC. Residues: CASSPVGGETQYF.

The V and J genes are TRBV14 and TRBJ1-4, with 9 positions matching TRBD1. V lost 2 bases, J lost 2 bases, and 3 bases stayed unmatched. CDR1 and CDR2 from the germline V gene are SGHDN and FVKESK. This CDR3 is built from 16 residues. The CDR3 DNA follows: TGTGCCAGCAGCCAATGGACAGGGGCTACTAATGAAAAACTGTTTTTT. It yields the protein CASSQWTGATNEKLFF.

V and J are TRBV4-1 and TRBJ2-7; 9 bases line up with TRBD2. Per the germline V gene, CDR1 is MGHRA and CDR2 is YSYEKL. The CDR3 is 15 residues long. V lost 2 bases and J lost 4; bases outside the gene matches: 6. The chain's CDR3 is CASSQSLAGTYEQYF. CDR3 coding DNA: TGCGCCAGCAGCCAAAGTCTAGCGGGGACATACGAGCAGTACTTC.

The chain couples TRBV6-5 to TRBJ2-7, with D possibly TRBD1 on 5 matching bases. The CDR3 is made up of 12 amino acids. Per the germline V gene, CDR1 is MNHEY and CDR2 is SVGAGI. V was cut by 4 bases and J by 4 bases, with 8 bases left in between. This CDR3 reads CASSSYRYEQYF. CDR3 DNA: TGTGCCAGCAGTTCTTACAGGTACGAGCAGTACTTC.

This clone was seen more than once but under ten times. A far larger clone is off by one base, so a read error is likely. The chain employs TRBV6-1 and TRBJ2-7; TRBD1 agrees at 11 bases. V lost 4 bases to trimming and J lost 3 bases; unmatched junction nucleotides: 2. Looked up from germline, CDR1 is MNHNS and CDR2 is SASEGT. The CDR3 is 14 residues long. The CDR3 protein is CASSAGTGGYEQYF. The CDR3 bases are TGTGCCAGCAGTGCCGGGACAGGGGGCTACGAGCAGTACTTC.

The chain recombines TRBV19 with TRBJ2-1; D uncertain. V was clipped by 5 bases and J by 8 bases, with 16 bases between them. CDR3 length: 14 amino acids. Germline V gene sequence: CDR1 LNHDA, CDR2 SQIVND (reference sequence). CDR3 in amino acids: CASSPVGLLDEQFF. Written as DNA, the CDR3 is TGTGCCAGTAGTCCCGTCGGTCTACTCGATGAGCAGTTCTTC.

As DNA, the CDR3 is TGCGCCAGCAGCGGATACAGGGGGGCTGAAGCTTTCTTT. It translates to CASSGYRGAEAFF. V usage is TRBV5-1 and J usage is TRBJ1-1; 8 bases line up with TRBD1. Germline lookup yields CDR1 SGHRS and CDR2 YFSETQ. The CDR3 contains 13 residues. V lost 4 bases, J lost 6 bases, and 5 bases stayed unmatched.